The sequence of this T cell receptor (beta chain) was determined in a study of cytomegalovirus exposure and HLA in healthy donors. Of note for this clone: The junction departs from the called germline gene at one end, perhaps through a read error. This sample includes further DNA sequences coding for the same CDR3.

Looked up from germline, CDR1 is MDHEN and CDR2 is SYDVKM. The CDR3 spans 15 residues. Researchers ran the PCR with 60 Vbeta and 13 Jbeta primers. The table came from immunoSEQ multiplex PCR; TCRdb's copy has only in-frame clones and leaves some out. The table shows some 110,000 clones, with 75% to 85% occurring only once. The clonotype was recovered from a young man in good health and CMV-seronegative. The material sequenced was PBMCs. The chain employs TRBV28 and TRBJ2-7; tentative D call: TRBD2 (6 bases). The DNA of the CDR3 is TGTGCCAGCACCCCTTCGGAGGGAATGCGGGGCGAGCAGTACTTT. Translated, it gives CASTPSEGMRGEQYF.